Each of the 26 T cell receptor beta chains below was sequenced from the same sample in a study of shared clonotypes between healthy human individuals. CD45RO-negative CD8 cells positively selected for CCR7 made up the naive population, which excluded terminally differentiated effector memory CD45RA+ cells. The table came from immunoSEQ multiplex PCR; TCRdb's copy has only in-frame clones and leaves some out. Of about 2 million clones listed, about 95% are singletons. Sequencing was done on a sample of naive CD8+ T cells sorted from blood. The source is a man aged 18 to 29 in good health.

This chain uses TRBV27 with TRBJ1-2; D unresolved. The length of the CDR3 is 16 residues. V was cut by 0 bases and J by 4 bases, with 15 bases left in between. In germline, CDR1 is MNHEY, CDR2 SMNVEV (reference sequence). The CDR3 DNA reads as TGTGCCAGCAGTTTATCGCGCGGTCTGGTGAGCTATGGCTACACCTTC. This sequence encodes CASSLSRGLVSYGYTF.

The J gene is TRBJ2-7, the V gene TRBV30; TRBD2 might be the D (6 bases). The length of the CDR3 is 15 residues. V was trimmed by 3 bases and J by 2 bases, leaving 17 bases between them. CDR1 GTSNPN and CDR2 SVGIG come from the germline V gene (reference sequence). The CDR3 sequence: CAWSESSGLPYEQYF. The CDR3 nucleotides are TGTGCCTGGAGCGAGAGTAGCGGCCTGCCCTACGAGCAGTACTTC.

The V and J genes are TRBV19 and TRBJ2-7; no definite D call. V was pared by 2 bases and J by 6 bases, with 11 bases between. The CDR3 covers 13 residues. Germline V CDR1 and CDR2: LNHDA, SQIVND (reference sequence). CDR3 sequence reads: CASSIRPDGEQYF. The CDR3 coding sequence is TGTGCCAGTAGTATACGGCCCGACGGCGAGCAGTACTTC.

V gene TRBV10-2 combines with J gene TRBJ1-1; D may be TRBD1 (5 bases). The CDR3 runs to 15 residues. CDR1 WSHSY and CDR2 SAAADI come from the germline V gene. The ends were cut back, 0 bases at V and 6 bases at J, with 14 bases in the middle. The CDR3: CASSESRGGDPEAFF. Here the CDR3 DNA reads TGCGCCAGCAGTGAGTCGAGGGGTGGGGACCCTGAAGCTTTCTTT.

V and J are TRBV4-1 and TRBJ2-7; D gene unclear. Germline assignment: CDR1 MGHRA and CDR2 YSYEKL. Between the trimmed V and J ends, which lost 1 base and 2 bases, there was a span of 9 bases. CDR3 length: 14 residues. This chain's CDR3 is CASSQALGTYEQYF. The CDR3 DNA is TGCGCCAGCAGCCAAGCTTTAGGGACCTACGAGCAGTACTTC.

Notes on this clone: One end of the junction fails to match germline, which may point to a read error. The chain links TRBV7-7 to TRBJ2-1; 10 bases fit TRBD1. CDR3 length: 17 amino acids. CDR1 SSHAT and CDR2 FNYEAQ come from the germline V gene (reference sequence). In DNA, the CDR3 is TGTGCTAGCAGGTCGAGACCGGGACAGGGGTCCTACAATGAGCAGTTCTTC. Its translation: CASRSRPGQGSYNEQFF.

J is TRBJ2-3 and V is TRBV6-1; D is undetermined. Trimming cost V 1 base and J 2 bases, with 7 bases left between them. CDR3 length equals 14 residues. The germline V gene has CDR1 MNHNS and CDR2 SASEGT. CDR3 in amino acids: CASSEGYLTDTQYF. The DNA for the CDR3 is TGTGCCAGCAGTGAAGGGTACCTCACAGATACGCAGTATTTT.

The chain uses TRBV28 and TRBJ2-5; 13 nucleotides match TRBD2. V lost 3 bases to trimming and J lost 2 bases; unmatched junction nucleotides: 6. CDR3 length: 17 amino acids. Germline V gives CDR1 MDHEN, CDR2 SYDVKM. The CDR3: CASSFGGLAGPQETQYF. DNA of the CDR3: TGTGCCAGCAGTTTTGGGGGACTAGCGGGGCCTCAAGAGACCCAGTACTTC.

This clone was counted a single time. V is TRBV7-2 and J is TRBJ1-1, with D uncertain. The germline V and J ends were trimmed by 5 bases and 6 bases, with 19 bases remaining between them. This CDR3 region has 15 residues. Germline V lookup: CDR1 SGHTA, CDR2 FQGNSA. The CDR3 loop is CASSLLDTRGAEAFF. For the CDR3, the DNA is TGTGCCAGCAGCCTCCTCGACACCCGAGGCGCTGAAGCTTTCTTT.

The chain couples TRBV29-1 to TRBJ1-2; 9 bases are shared with TRBD1. The CDR3 extends over 14 amino acids. V was clipped by 6 bases and J by 8 bases; unmatched bases: 13. The germline CDR1 and CDR2 sequences are SQVTM and ANQGSEA. This CDR3 is CSVIVPTGGFGYTF. The CDR3 nucleotides are TGCAGCGTCATAGTCCCAACAGGGGGCTTCGGCTACACCTTC.

The chain uses TRBV9 and TRBJ2-7, with a weak D call TRBD2 (6 bases). Germline V gives CDR1 SGDLS, CDR2 YYNGEE. There are 15 residues in the CDR3. Trimming removed 0 bases from V and 2 bases from J, with 12 bases in between. The CDR3 is CASSVGGTAPYEQYF. The CDR3 DNA is TGTGCCAGCAGCGTAGGCGGGACGGCACCCTACGAGCAGTACTTC. The entire variable domain, with the rest obtained from reference TRBV9 and TRBJ2-7, is as follows: DSGVTQTPKHLITATGQRVTLRCSPRSGDLSVYWYQQSLDQGLQFLIQYYNGEERAKGNILERFSAQQFPDLHSELNLSSLELGDSALYFCASSVGGTAPYEQYFGPGTRLTVT.

About this clone itself: Additional DNA sequences in this sample encode the identical CDR3. This CDR3 is CSVDGGDSNQPQHF. The CDR3 nucleotides read TGCAGCGTTGACGGCGGCGATAGCAATCAGCCCCAGCATTTT. This rearrangement joins TRBV29-1 to TRBJ1-5; D is uncertain. Germline loops: CDR1 SQVTM, CDR2 ANQGSEA. Trimming took off 3 bases at V and 0 bases at J, with 9 bases between the two ends. The CDR3 is made up of 14 amino acids.

Details on this clone: In the same sample, other DNA sequences code for this CDR3. The J gene is TRBJ2-7, the V gene TRBV7-2; D is uncertain. The V gene's germline CDR1 is SGHTA and CDR2 FQGNSA. Trimming removed 0 bases at V and 3 bases at J, with 6 bases between. CDR3 length equals 13 residues. CDR3 DNA sequence: TGTGCCAGCAGCTTAGCGCCCGGCTACGAGCAGTACTTC. Its translation is CASSLAPGYEQYF.

As concerns this clone: Additional DNA sequences in this sample encode the identical CDR3. The rearrangement joins TRBV6-5 to TRBJ2-7, with 7 positions matching TRBD1. With 2 bases clipped from V and 4 bases from J, the junction kept 2 bases outside the gene matches. Germline V gene sequence: CDR1 MNHEY, CDR2 SVGAGI. The CDR3 runs to 13 residues. CDR3 bases: TGTGCCAGCAGTTACGGGACAGAGTACGAGCAGTACTTC. It codes for CASSYGTEYEQYF.

V is TRBV9 and J is TRBJ2-7, with D unclear. The CDR3 extends over 14 amino acids. With 2 bases removed from V and 2 bases from J, the gap between germline ends came to 11 bases. Germline V gives CDR1 SGDLS, CDR2 YYNGEE. The CDR3 region is CASSVHPGAYEQYF. The CDR3 DNA sequence: TGTGCCAGCAGCGTCCACCCTGGAGCCTACGAGCAGTACTTC.

The chain links TRBV13 to TRBJ2-5; 11 bases align to TRBD2. The V gene's germline CDR1 is PRHDT and CDR2 FYEKMQ (reference sequence). This CDR3 is built from 16 residues. V was clipped by 1 base and J by 4 bases; unmatched bases: 5. The CDR3 DNA reads TGTGCCAGCAGCTTAGAAGGGCTAGCGGGAGGAGAGACCCAGTACTTC. It translates to CASSLEGLAGGETQYF.

Comment on this clone: Distinct nucleotide sequences in the sample also encode this CDR3. V is TRBV12-5 and J is TRBJ2-7; D is unresolved. The germline V gene encodes CDR1 LGHNT and CDR2 FRNRAP. The germline V and J ends were trimmed by 6 bases and 5 bases, with 11 bases remaining between them. CDR3 length equals 12 residues. CDR3 in amino acids: CASGPSSDEQYF. CDR3 sequence (DNA): TGTGCTAGTGGCCCCTCGTCGGACGAGCAGTACTTC.

This chain uses TRBV7-9 with TRBJ2-5; D not resolved. Germline loops: CDR1 SEHNR, CDR2 FQNEAQ (reference sequence). The CDR3 is 14 residues long. Trimming cost V 1 base and J 2 bases, with 8 bases left between them. This CDR3 is CASSLGVGQETQYF. For the CDR3, the DNA is TGTGCCAGCAGCTTAGGGGTAGGGCAAGAGACCCAGTACTTC.

The J gene is TRBJ2-7, the V gene TRBV4-1; the match to TRBD2 covers 13 bases. The CDR3 is made up of 19 amino acids. Germline CDR1 reads MGHRA; CDR2 reads YSYEKL. V gave up 1 base and J gave up 1 base; unmatched junction bases: 10. CDR3 bases: TGCGCCAGCAGCCAAGCCCCTCCGGGGACTAGCGGGGTTTCCTACGAGCAGTACTTC. As protein: CASSQAPPGTSGVSYEQYF.

The CDR3 DNA follows: TGTGCCAGCAGCGCCGGGACTAGCGGGGACACAGATACGCAGTATTTT. Translation gives CASSAGTSGDTDTQYF. The V and J genes are TRBV7-2 and TRBJ2-3; TRBD2 aligns across 13 bases. V gave up 5 bases and J gave up 2 bases; unmatched junction bases: 4. The CDR3 has 16 residues. Germline values: CDR1 SGHTA, CDR2 FQGNSA.

The chain uses TRBV18 and TRBJ1-5; unclear D gene. The V end was cut by 2 bases, the J end by 2 bases, with 10 bases between. The V gene's germline CDR1 is KGHSH and CDR2 LQKENI. The CDR3 has 15 residues. The CDR3 coding sequence is TGTGCCAGCTCACCAGTTGGAGGAGGCAATCAGCCCCAGCATTTT. This encodes CASSPVGGGNQPQHF. Full variable domain (missing parts from reference TRBV18 and TRBJ1-5): NAGVMQNPRHLVRRRGQEARLRCSPMKGHSHVYWYRQLPEEGLKFMVYLQKENIIDESGMPKERFSAEFPKEGPSILRIQQVVRGDSAAYFCASSPVGGGNQPQHFGDGTRLSIL.

The genes are TRBV11-3 and TRBJ1-1; TRBD1 agrees at 8 bases. This CDR3 comprises 14 residues. Germline CDR1 is SGHNT and CDR2 is YENEEA. Trimming removed 3 bases from V and 5 bases from J; junction bases left unmatched: 5. DNA of the CDR3: TGTGCCAGCAGCTTGGGACAGGAGGCGACTGAAGCTTTCTTT. Amino acid sequence: CASSLGQEATEAFF.

The CDR3 region is CASSPFSGVTSYEQYF. DNA of the CDR3: TGTGCCAGCAGCCCATTCTCCGGGGTCACCTCCTACGAGCAGTACTTC. The chain is built from TRBV7-6 and TRBJ2-7, with D possibly being TRBD2 (5 bases). The CDR3 is made up of 16 amino acids. Germline loops: CDR1 SGHVS, CDR2 FNYEAQ. Trimming shortened V by 5 bases and J by 0 bases, and 17 bases separated the two germline ends.

The chain has TRBV7-9 and TRBJ1-4; D call uncertain. CDR3 length: 12 residues. Germline-derived CDR1 and CDR2 are SEHNR and FQNEAQ (reference sequence). The V gene lost 5 bases and the J gene lost 5 bases, with 6 bases spanning the gap. This chain's CDR3 is CASSSMNEKLFF. The CDR3, as DNA: TGTGCCAGCAGCAGCATGAATGAAAAACTGTTTTTT. Full variable domain (outside the CDR3, taken from reference TRBV7-9 and TRBJ1-4): DTGVSQNPRHKITKRGQNVTFRCDPISEHNRLYWYRQTLGQGPEFLTYFQNEAQLEKSRLLSDRFSAERPKGSFSTLEIQRTEQGDSAMYLCASSSMNEKLFFGSGTQLSVL.

About this clone: With a far larger clone one base away, a read error is the likely cause. The same CDR3 also results from other DNA sequences found in this sample. The J gene is TRBJ1-1, the V gene TRBV9, with D uncertain. Between the trimmed V and J ends, which lost 0 bases and 3 bases, there was a span of 6 bases. The CDR3 has 13 amino acids. Germline assignment: CDR1 SGDLS and CDR2 YYNGEE. The CDR3 protein is CASSVGGHTEAFF. The DNA of the CDR3 is TGTGCCAGCAGCGTAGGTGGGCACACTGAAGCTTTCTTT.

In its sample, this clone was seen a few times. The rearrangement uses TRBV4-2 and TRBJ1-4, with D possibly TRBD1 on 6 matching bases. Germline V gene data show CDR1 as LGHNA and CDR2 as YNFKEQ. The CDR3 loop spans 14 amino acids. Trimming took 7 bases from V and 0 from J, leaving 9 bases between them. The chain's CDR3 is CASTTGTTNEKLFF. DNA for the CDR3: TGTGCCAGCACCACAGGGACAACTAATGAAAAACTGTTTTTT.